Shown below are 2 T cell receptor beta chains from a single sample sequenced in a study of T-cell memory formation after mild COVID-19. A single record per CDR3 protein comes from TCRdb applying MiXCR to the 5' RACE reads. The profile shows about 350,000 distinct CDR3 sequences, 25% to 30% of them singletons. The sequenced sample consisted of PBMCs or a T cell subset sorted from them (not recorded which). The receptor source for this set is an adult woman who had mild COVID-19 (a few samples of this study predate the infection). Cell type and time point are not known.

There are a few counts of this clonotype. The chain uses TRBV15 and TRBJ1-1; a weak D match, TRBD1 (5 bases). CDR3 length equals 16 residues. CDR1 is LNHNV and CDR2 is YYDKDF in the germline V gene (reference sequence). Trimming cost V 0 bases and J 0 bases, with 11 bases left between them. The CDR3 reads CATSRDRGLMNTEAFF. DNA of the CDR3: TGTGCCACCAGCAGAGATAGGGGTCTAATGAACACTGAAGCTTTCTTT. The full variable domain, in which reference TRBV15 and TRBJ1-1 provide the parts outside the CDR3, is DAMVIQNPRYQVTQFGKPVTLSCSQTLNHNVMYWYQQKSSQAPKLLFHYYDKDFNNEADTPDNFQSRRPNTSFCFLDIRSPGLGDTAMYLCATSRDRGLMNTEAFFGQGTRLTVV.

This rearrangement joins TRBV12-3 or TRBV12-4 to TRBJ1-1; D call uncertain. The V end was cut by 6 bases, the J end by 1 base, with 15 bases between. CDR3 size: 15 residues. CDR3 in amino acids: CASSPKEGQNTEAFF. In DNA, the CDR3 is TGTGCCAGCAGCCCCAAGGAGGGCCAGAACACTGAAGCTTTCTTT.